Included here is one TCR beta chain sequence, with context. Its antigen specificity is not known. No base-level quality is on record; no much larger clone is a single base apart. The immunoSEQ hsTCRB v3.0 assay was used at survey level resolution for TRB variable region sequencing. The targeted TRB sequencing depth was roughly 35,000-50,000 T-cell genomes per sample. Pooled TRB libraries were sequenced on an Illumina MiSeq with a v3 150-cycle kit. In the original analysis: Repertoire analysis ran in R within a reproducible Nextflow workflow covering QC, data transformation and analysis. Custom analyses were implemented in LymphoSeq2, an R package for AIRR-Seq data exploration. After excluding several samples that yielded fewer than 5000 total TRB sequences, 150 to 200 HIV repertoires remained for analysis. Among the approximately 200 retained HIV repertoires, approximately 61 were collected before ART initiation and around 130 after ART initiation. Repertoires were downsampled to 5000 TRB nucleotide sequences, and summary statistics were averaged over 100 downsampling iterations. The analysis kept only TRB sequences whose CDR3 regions were at least seven amino acids long. Diversity was measured with a Shannon entropy-derived clonality score and the Gini coefficient. In repertoire networks, the top 5000 CDR3 amino acid sequences were linked whenever an edit distance of one separated two sequences. For TRB CDR3 amino acid sequences, antigen specificity groups and MHC restriction were predicted with GLIPH2. To flag known associations with CMV, EBV, HIV or tissue antigens, CDR3 amino acid sequences were compared against VDJdb and McPAS-TCR. Pre-ART, post-ART and control groups were compared with Wilcoxon signed-rank tests and Holm-Bonferroni correction. Entries here come from immuneACCESS through TCRdb and include only in-frame sequences with V and J called. Some clones fail to appear in such tables; in the studies checked, an unresolved V gene covers under half of the shortfall, and the cause of the remainder is unknown. V and J calls plus clone size are reproduced from that table; the DNA served to infer D and trimming. This sample holds about 39,000 clones; roughly 85% were observed only once. 5.7% of the sample lies in the top ten.

Inclusion was restricted to participants for whom at least one PBMC sample before ART initiation and at least two post-ART samples were available. Every participant with HIV received treatment in the United States of America. Before DNA extraction, cryopreserved samples of about 1-10 million PBMC were thawed and washed. At the time of the earliest PBMC sample for each participant with HIV, ages ranged from 23 to 54 years. Per participant, PBMC samples came from 1-4 timepoints prior to ART initiation and 2-8 timepoints following ART initiation, for a median of 7 samples. Serial HIV viral load, CD4+ T-cell count, ART history and demographic data were obtained for every participant. Genomic DNA was extracted from unsorted PBMC with a Qiagen kit on a QIAcube, with processing performed in batches of 12 samples. The data were taken from a study of long-term antiretroviral therapy in people with HIV (dated by TCRdb to 2021 to 2024). Looking at the study overall: The earliest samples were collected roughly a decade before the 2015 WHO recommendation for immediate ART, at a time when ART was usually postponed until CD4 counts fell. A retrospective serial study tested whether ART initiation and durable HIV suppression were associated with changes in peripheral blood TRB repertoire composition and diversity. No cross-contamination during QIAcube processing was seen in test extractions of a monoclonal T-cell line run alongside 33 polyclonal samples. From some 30 adults with confirmed HIV infection, the cohort provided 150 to 200 cryopreserved PBMC samples, gathered serially across a mean of approximately six years (range 1-12). Among the 30 or so participants with HIV, roughly eleven were female.

The CDR3 has 18 amino acids, counting the end cysteine and phenylalanine. Just CDR3 DNA is preserved here, 54 bases in frame from base 1. Based on the germline V gene (reference sequence), the CDR1 and CDR2 sequences are SGHNT and YYREEE. Trimming costs V 0 bases and J 4 bases, and their ends lie 20 bases apart. General conclusions and limits of the study: A significant increase in TRB diversity was found to be associated with ART initiation, although TRB diversity was observed to remain significantly below that of transplant donor controls even after long-term ART. Unsorted PBMC were profiled instead of sorted CD4+ and CD8+ T cells because pre-ART samples had limited cell numbers. Compared with controls, HIV repertoires had narrower CDR3 length ranges, and the network structure pointed to an antigen-experienced repertoire that shifted only slightly toward naive after ART. At every time point, the repertoire was dominated by expanded TRB clones first identified before ART initiation, although this dominance fluctuated and, in many PLHIV, declined after ART. The samples span the years 2004 to 2017, and the ART regimens used at that time may not be as effective as current regimens. Limited PBMC availability meant only the TCR beta chain was sequenced, without alpha chain pairing. Inferences about post-ART repertoire changes were limited because no data were available on ART adherence, viral resistance or therapy changes.

This clonotype originated in a woman aged 50 to 65 with HIV. Source: unsorted PBMCs, taken 3.1 years after starting antiretroviral therapy. Recombination linked TRBV5-4 to TRBJ1-3; possibly the D gene is TRBD1, per 5 matching bases. Read as DNA, the sequence is TGTGCCAGCAGCTTGGGTATGACTACCGGGACGCTGGGAAACACCATATATTTT. It specifies CASSLGMTTGTLGNTIYF.